The clone carrying this TCR beta chain was picked up a small number of times. No antigen is known for it. This specimen comes from a study of identical twins. General study points: Out-of-frame alpha sequences shared by twins were enriched for low generation probability. The same donors were not followed; conclusions instead depended on cross-sectional statistical analysis.

Via MiXCR, TCRdb re-called the 5' RACE reads, giving one row per CDR3 protein. The table shows about 890,000 distinct CDR3 sequences, with 12% occurring only once. Germline lookup yields CDR1 LGHDT and CDR2 YNNKEL (reference sequence). V lost 3 bases to trimming and J lost 7 bases, with 13 bases between them. This CDR3 has 13 amino acids. This sample was also put to use in a study of yellow fever vaccine responses in identical twins.

The rearrangement links TRBV3-1 to TRBJ2-7, with D possibly matching TRBD2 (5 bases). This clonotype was obtained from a woman aged 18-29 years in good health. Specimen: PBMCs. The CDR3 here is CASSQNSGREQYF. The CDR3 bases are TGTGCCAGCAGCCAGAATTCGGGAAGGGAGCAGTACTTC.